These 30 T cell receptor beta chains share one sample of origin, sequenced in a study of CD8 T cells in ankylosing spondylitis. Notes on the study in general: Made up of eight or nine highly homologous variants, a TCR beta motif appeared characteristic of ankylosing spondylitis blood.

TCRdb reprocessed the 5' RACE reads with MiXCR, giving one entry per CDR3 protein. Of some 400,000 distinct CDR3 sequences listed, about 22% are singletons. Their specific antigens are unknown. The source material was blood, either unsorted or a sorted T cell fraction (not recorded which). These receptors were collected from a male donor with ankylosing spondylitis.

This clonotype has just a few counts. This chain joins TRBV3-1 and TRBJ2-2; 10 positions match TRBD2. CDR1 and CDR2 (germline): LGHDT, YNNKEL (reference sequence). The V gene end was trimmed by 0 bases and the J gene end by 7 bases; junction bases not matched to a gene: 11. The CDR3 loop spans 18 amino acids. The DNA of the CDR3 is TGTGCCAGCAGCCAAGAATCGATAGCGGGAGGAATCGGCGGGGAGCTGTTTTTT. Translation gives CASSQESIAGGIGGELFF.

This clonotype was counted between two and nine times. The chain uses TRBV10-2 and TRBJ2-2; tentatively, D is TRBD2 (7 bases). From germline, CDR1 is WSHSY and CDR2 SAAADI. This CDR3 has 14 residues. Trimming stripped 10 bases from V and 2 bases from J, with 14 bases between. In nucleotides, the CDR3 is TGCGCCACCAGGGGCGGGAGAAACACCGGGGAGCTGTTTTTT. This gives the protein CATRGGRNTGELFF.

The chain links TRBV7-9 to TRBJ2-7; unclear D gene. Germline CDR1 is SEHNR and CDR2 is FQNEAQ (reference sequence). This CDR3 has 15 amino acids. Trimming shortened V by 5 bases and J by 2 bases, and 16 bases separated the two germline ends. The CDR3: CASSLNGRSPYEQYF. The CDR3 DNA follows: TGTGCCAGCAGCCTAAACGGAAGATCGCCCTACGAGCAGTACTTC.

This clonotype showed up just a few times. J is TRBJ2-1 and V is TRBV6-1, with 10 bases fitting TRBD2. Germline values: CDR1 MNHNS, CDR2 SASEGT. Unmatched junction bases numbered 14, after V lost 9 bases and J lost 9 bases. This CDR3 is 15 amino acids long. This CDR3 is CASKVLAGEWGEQFF. The CDR3 region has the DNA TGTGCCAGTAAAGTCCTAGCGGGAGAATGGGGTGAGCAGTTCTTC.

This clonotype occurred a few times. The chain employs TRBV2 and TRBJ2-7, with 10 bases lining up with TRBD2. V gave up 4 bases and J gave up 4 bases; unmatched junction bases: 4. Germline V gene lookup returns CDR1 SNHLY and CDR2 FYNNEI. The CDR3 is 14 amino acids. In nucleotides, the CDR3 is TGTGCCAGCAGTGGGACTAGCGGTCCTTACGAGCAGTACTTC. This sequence encodes CASSGTSGPYEQYF.

In this sample, this clonotype turned up a few times. At one of its ends the junction is not consistent with the germline gene, which may arise from a read error. The chain couples TRBV5-1 to TRBJ2-5; 7 bases map to TRBD2. This CDR3 contains 13 residues. The germline CDR1 and CDR2 sequences are SGHRS and YFSETQ. CDR3 bases: TGCGCCAGCAGCCTGAGGGAGGGAGAGGCCCAGTACTTC. Its protein product is CASSLREGEAQYF.

This clonotype was counted many times. The CDR3 DNA reads TGCAGTGCTATATACACAGGGGGAACTCGGGATACGCAGTATTTT. Its protein is CSAIYTGGTRDTQYF. The chain recombines TRBV20-1 with TRBJ2-3; 8 bases align to TRBD1. Germline values: CDR1 DFQATT, CDR2 SNEGSKA (reference sequence). The CDR3 loop spans 15 amino acids. Germline trimming cut 4 bases from V and 6 bases from J; bases unmatched to any gene: 12.

CDR3 nucleotides: TGTGCCAGCAGCTTCCCGGACAGGCAAGACTACGAGCAGTACTTC. It yields the protein CASSFPDRQDYEQYF. This sequence joins TRBV5-4 and TRBJ2-7; 7 positions agree with TRBD1. The germline CDR1 and CDR2 sequences are SGHNT and YYREEE (reference sequence). The V segment lost 2 bases and the J segment 3 bases; nucleotides outside the gene matches: 8. The CDR3 loop spans 15 amino acids.

This clonotype has only one observation. The rearrangement links TRBV10-2 to TRBJ2-7, with no clear D. Germline V gene sequence: CDR1 WSHSY, CDR2 SAAADI. V lost 1 base, J lost 0 bases, and 7 bases lay in between. The CDR3 length is 14 residues. Here the CDR3 DNA reads TGCGCCAGCAGTGAGTTGGGGATCTCCTACGAGCAGTACTTC. Protein product: CASSELGISYEQYF.

This clonotype was seen only a few times. V and J are TRBV27 and TRBJ1-1, with a weak D call TRBD1 (5 bases). The germline V and J ends were trimmed by 1 base and 9 bases, with 12 bases remaining between them. CDR1 and CDR2 (germline): MNHEY, SMNVEV (reference sequence). The CDR3 is made up of 13 amino acids. The CDR3 region has the DNA TGTGCCAGCAGTTTATTGGTGGGGGAGCAAGCTTTCTTT. Translating it yields CASSLLVGEQAFF.

This clonotype came up a few times. The chain combines TRBV4-3 with TRBJ2-5, with D possibly TRBD1 on 6 matching bases. V dropped 6 bases and J dropped 5 bases, with 16 bases sitting between them. Per the germline V gene, CDR1 is LGHNA and CDR2 is YSLEER. The length of the CDR3 is 14 residues. This CDR3 is CASSPGQRVETQYF. In DNA form, the CDR3 reads TGCGCCAGCAGTCCGGGACAACGGGTGGAGACCCAGTACTTC.

The rearrangement links TRBV20-1 to TRBJ2-5, with 11 bases fitting TRBD2. The CDR3 runs 15 residues. V lost 1 base to trimming and J lost 7 bases; unmatched junction nucleotides: 8. In germline, CDR1 is DFQATT, CDR2 SNEGSKA (reference sequence). DNA for the CDR3: TGCAGTGCTAGAGTCCCACTAGCGGGAGTCGGGACCCAGTACTTC. It is translated as CSARVPLAGVGTQYF.

A few counts support this clonotype. This chain joins TRBV6-2 or TRBV6-3 and TRBJ2-1, with TRBD2 matching 12 bases. This CDR3 contains 20 residues. The trim removed 4 bases at V and 4 bases at J, leaving 17 bases unmatched. CDR1 is MNHEY and CDR2 is SVGEGT in the germline V gene. The CDR3 is CASSSPRLAGARTGYNEQFF. The CDR3 DNA reads as TGTGCCAGCAGTTCCCCTAGACTAGCGGGAGCCCGAACAGGATACAATGAGCAGTTCTTC.

The V call is TRBV5-1, the J call TRBJ2-1; 7 positions agree with TRBD2. J lost 2 bases, V lost 0 bases, and 2 bases had no gene match. The germline CDR1 and CDR2 sequences are SGHRS and YFSETQ. The CDR3 spans 15 residues. Written as DNA, the CDR3 is TGCGCCAGCAGCTTGGCAGCGGGAACCTACAATGAGCAGTTCTTC. Its protein is CASSLAAGTYNEQFF.

Many counts were recorded for this clonotype. The chain uses TRBV12-3 or TRBV12-4 and TRBJ2-1, with a tentative D call TRBD2 (5 bases). The CDR3 is 15 residues long. The germline V and J ends were trimmed by 6 bases and 3 bases, with 15 bases remaining between them. The CDR3 sequence: CASRRDGGYYNEQFF. In DNA form, the CDR3 reads TGTGCCAGCAGACGCGACGGAGGCTACTACAATGAGCAGTTCTTC.

This clonotype was counted many times. This chain joins TRBV7-2 and TRBJ1-4; weak D call: TRBD1 (6 bases). Trimming took 5 bases from V and 3 from J, leaving 13 bases between them. The germline V gene encodes CDR1 SGHTA and CDR2 FQGNSA. The CDR3 loop spans 15 amino acids. CDR3 nucleotide sequence: TGTGCCAGCAGCCTACAGGGAATACCTAATGAAAAACTGTTTTTT. Amino acids: CASSLQGIPNEKLFF.

In this sample, this clonotype turned up a few times. The V call is TRBV11-1, the J call TRBJ1-1; 7 bases fit TRBD1. The V and J ends lost 4 bases and 0 bases, in that order; junction bases with no gene match: 8. CDR3 size: 16 residues. In germline, CDR1 is SGHAT, CDR2 FQDESV (reference sequence). The CDR3 here is CASSSPATGLNTEAFF. CDR3 nucleotide sequence: TGTGCCAGCAGCTCACCCGCGACAGGGCTGAACACTGAAGCTTTCTTT.

This clonotype was observed a few times. V and J are TRBV5-1 and TRBJ1-1; D call uncertain. Per germline, CDR1 SGHRS and CDR2 YFSETQ. Trimming stripped 7 bases from V and 0 bases from J, with 16 bases between. The CDR3 length is 15 residues. This chain's CDR3 is CASVPAGGVNTEAFF. The CDR3 nucleotides read TGCGCCAGCGTACCTGCCGGCGGAGTGAACACTGAAGCTTTCTTT. The full variable domain, with the rest looked up from reference TRBV5-1 and TRBJ1-1, is KAGVTQTPRYLIKTRGQQVTLSCSPISGHRSVSWYQQTPGQGLQFLFEYFSETQRNKGNFPGRFSGRQFSNSRSEMNVSTLELGDSALYLCASVPAGGVNTEAFFGQGTRLTVV.

The table lists this clonotype with a few counts. The rearrangement joins TRBV24-1 to TRBJ2-7; the match to TRBD2 covers 8 bases. Per germline, CDR1 KGHDR and CDR2 SFDVKD. J lost 1 base, V lost 6 bases, and 4 bases had no gene match. CDR3 length: 14 amino acids. In nucleotides, the CDR3 is TGTGCCACCAGTCGTGCGGGAGGATCCTACGAGCAGTACTTC. Encoded protein: CATSRAGGSYEQYF.

In this sample, this clonotype turned up a few times. V gene TRBV3-1 combines with J gene TRBJ2-1; the D gene is possibly TRBD1 (5 bases). Trimming left V 3 bases short and J 6 bases short, with 15 bases between. The germline CDR1 and CDR2 sequences are LGHDT and YNNKEL (reference sequence). This CDR3 spans 15 amino acids. CDR3 DNA: TGTGCCAGCAGCCATCAATCCTTACAGGTCAATGAGCAGTTCTTC. This sequence encodes CASSHQSLQVNEQFF.

This chain links TRBV6-1 with TRBJ2-4; the D gene is possibly TRBD1 (6 bases). This CDR3 is built from 15 residues. V lost 6 bases to trimming and J lost 1 base, with 13 bases between them. CDR1 is MNHNS, CDR2 SASEGT, per germline. CDR3 residues: CASRTAQGAKNIQYF. For the CDR3, the DNA is TGTGCCAGCAGAACCGCTCAGGGGGCCAAAAACATTCAGTACTTC.

The rearrangement joins TRBV5-1 to TRBJ2-3, with D perhaps assigned TRBD1 or TRBD2 (5 bases each). This CDR3 spans 14 amino acids. CDR1 is SGHRS and CDR2 is YFSETQ in the germline V gene. Trimming pared 0 bases from V and 4 bases from J, leaving 9 bases between. This CDR3 reads CASSLVGAADTQYF. The CDR3 coding sequence is TGCGCCAGCAGCTTGGTCGGGGCGGCAGATACGCAGTATTTT.

This clonotype was counted only a few times. This chain links TRBV12-3 or TRBV12-4 with TRBJ2-1, with D perhaps TRBD2 (6 bases). Trimming stripped 6 bases from V and 0 bases from J, with 15 bases between. The CDR3 has 16 amino acids. The CDR3 loop reads CASRSKRAVSYNEQFF. The CDR3 nucleotides are TGTGCCAGCAGGTCGAAGCGGGCCGTCTCCTACAATGAGCAGTTCTTC.

The chain carries TRBV6-5 and TRBJ1-5, with TRBD1 as a possible D gene (5 bases). Trimming cost V 4 bases and J 7 bases, with 20 bases left between them. The CDR3 extends over 16 amino acids. CDR1 and CDR2 (germline): MNHEY, SVGAGI. The chain's CDR3 is CASSSRDFLRGQPQHF. CDR3 bases: TGTGCCAGCAGTTCCCGGGACTTCCTAAGAGGGCAGCCCCAGCATTTT.

This clonotype was detected only a few times. V usage is TRBV6-5 and J usage is TRBJ2-3; 10 bases map to TRBD1. The germline gives CDR1 MNHEY, CDR2 SVGAGI. The CDR3 has 19 residues. V shed 2 bases and J 2 bases; nucleotides not matched to a gene: 13. The CDR3 DNA reads as TGTGCCAGCAGTTACGAGCTTCCGTCGGGACAGGGGTCCACAGATACGCAGTATTTT. It is translated as CASSYELPSGQGSTDTQYF.

V gene TRBV3-1 combines with J gene TRBJ1-4, with 9 bases identical to TRBD1. J was trimmed by 7 bases and V by 0 bases; bases with no gene match: 3. In germline, CDR1 is LGHDT, CDR2 YNNKEL (reference sequence). The CDR3 length is 15 residues. CDR3 bases: TGTGCCAGCAGCCAAGAGGACAGGGGACCTGAAAAACTGTTTTTT. It codes for CASSQEDRGPEKLFF.

The gene calls are TRBV3-1 and TRBJ2-2; TRBD1 matches at 9 bases. The CDR3 has 17 amino acids. CDR1 and CDR2 (germline): LGHDT, YNNKEL (reference sequence). With V trimmed by 3 bases and J by 4 bases, 9 bases remained unmatched. CDR3: CASSHTGTGFFTGELFF. The CDR3 DNA reads TGTGCCAGCAGCCATACCGGGACAGGGTTTTTCACCGGGGAGCTGTTTTTT.

This clonotype was seen a few times. The rearrangement joins TRBV18 to TRBJ1-5, with 8 bases fitting TRBD1. CDR3 length: 16 residues. Germline V gives CDR1 KGHSH, CDR2 LQKENI. Trimming at V came to 2 bases and at J to 7 bases, leaving 10 bases not matched to a gene. The CDR3 DNA follows: TGTGCCAGCTCACCAAGGGGAGGACAGGGTGTACAGCCCCAGCATTTT. This encodes CASSPRGGQGVQPQHF.

This clonotype was counted between two and nine times. The gene calls are TRBV5-1 and TRBJ2-3; TRBD2 aligns across 12 bases. J lost 4 bases, V lost 2 bases, and 5 bases had no gene match. The CDR3 loop spans 16 amino acids. Germline values: CDR1 SGHRS, CDR2 YFSETQ. The CDR3: CASSFGLAGLSDTQYF. Written as DNA, the CDR3 is TGCGCCAGCAGCTTCGGACTAGCGGGATTATCAGATACGCAGTATTTT. Full variable domain (rest looked up from reference TRBV5-1 and TRBJ2-3): KAGVTQTPRYLIKTRGQQVTLSCSPISGHRSVSWYQQTPGQGLQFLFEYFSETQRNKGNFPGRFSGRQFSNSRSEMNVSTLELGDSALYLCASSFGLAGLSDTQYFGPGTRLTVL.

This clonotype was detected a few times. The V call is TRBV28, the J call TRBJ2-3, with 14 bases matching TRBD2. Germline V lookup: CDR1 MDHEN, CDR2 SYDVKM. V gave up 3 bases and J gave up 4 bases; unmatched junction bases: 9. The CDR3 length is 18 residues. The CDR3 DNA is TGTGCCAGCAGTTTTCGCGGACTAGCGGGAGGTCGTCCAGATACGCAGTATTTT. The encoded protein is CASSFRGLAGGRPDTQYF. Based on the CDR3 plus reference TRBV28 and TRBJ2-3, the full variable domain is DVKVTQSSRYLVKRTGEKVFLECVQDMDHENMFWYRQDPGLGLRLIYFSYDVKMKEKGDIPEGYSVSREKKERFSLILESASTNQTSMYLCASSFRGLAGGRPDTQYFGPGTRLTVL.